Listed here are 5 T cell receptor beta chains from one sample, sequenced in a study of human T cells and chemical hapten exposure. The time point: patch test 2, 6 weeks after DPC sensitization. Stated treatment: therapeutic diphenylcyclopropenone sensitization with weekly scalp DPC. TCRdb fed the RACE reads into MiXCR, producing one record per CDR3 protein. The repertoire consists of a few hundred thousand distinct CDR3 sequences, with about 6% occurring once and the leading ten covering under 7%. The sample in question was whole blood, obtained in connection with sensitization to the hapten diphenylcyclopropenone (DPC). All receptors derive from a woman between 18 and 29 years old with alopecia areata. Some clones in this sample may be carry-over from other donors' samples.

This clonotype was detected only a few times. The V gene is TRBV29-1, the J gene TRBJ2-3; perhaps TRBD2 as D (6 bases). The ends were cut back, 3 bases at V and 0 bases at J, with 10 bases in the middle. This CDR3 spans 14 amino acids. Germline CDR1 SQVTM, CDR2 ANQGSEA. The DNA for the CDR3 is TGCAGCGTTGATGGGCGGGGAAGCACAGATACGCAGTATTTT. Its translation: CSVDGRGSTDTQYF.

This clonotype was detected a few times. The V call is TRBV2, the J call TRBJ1-2; D is unresolved. CDR3 length: 14 amino acids. Per the germline V gene, CDR1 is SNHLY and CDR2 is FYNNEI. The germline V and J ends were trimmed by 4 bases and 4 bases, with 13 bases remaining between them. CDR3 nucleotides: TGTGCCAGCAGTGTGGTCGACCTGAGCTATGGCTACACCTTC. Its protein is CASSVVDLSYGYTF.

The chain couples TRBV28 to TRBJ1-2; tentatively, D is TRBD1 (5 bases). The CDR3 is made up of 14 amino acids. In germline, CDR1 is MDHEN, CDR2 SYDVKM. V lost 5 bases to trimming and J lost 4 bases, with 14 bases between them. CDR3 bases: TGTGCCAGCAGTCCCCCTTTAGGGGCCTATGGCTACACCTTC. This encodes CASSPPLGAYGYTF.

This clonotype appeared a few times. This could be a read error, since a much larger clone is one nucleotide away. The chain carries TRBV5-8 and TRBJ1-6; D unresolved. The germline V gene has CDR1 SGHTS and CDR2 YDEGEE. Trimming pared 2 bases from V and 8 bases from J, leaving 2 bases between. The CDR3 is made up of 11 amino acids. In DNA, the CDR3 is TGTGCCAGCAGCTTCGATTCACCCCTCCACTTT. This codes for CASSFDSPLHF.

This clonotype showed up just a few times. The CDR3 region has the DNA TGTGCCAGCAGTTACAGGTTTTACCTCTATGGCTACACCTTC. Residues: CASSYRFYLYGYTF. The V and J genes are TRBV28 and TRBJ1-2; D may be TRBD1 (5 bases). Trimming removed 4 bases at V and 4 bases at J, with 13 bases between. This CDR3 is 14 amino acids long. Germline CDR1 and CDR2: MDHEN and SYDVKM.